The rows below give T cell receptor beta chains drawn from one sample of a study of blood T cell repertoires in COVID-19. Only in-frame clones appear in the TCRdb table, and some are missing; sequencing was by immunoSEQ multiplex PCR. The sample lists some 280,000 clones; roughly 90% were seen once. Sequenced material: peripheral blood. The receptors come from a woman between 40 and 50 years old who had recovered from COVID-19. CDR3s include the opening cysteine and the closing phenylalanine or tryptophan. A D gene is named only where the DNA matches it firmly. Clone size is given for some rows only: seen once, a few or many times, or a class if the clone is expanded.

D: TRBD2; V: TRBV2; J: TRBJ2-1; size: NA; DNA: TGTGCCAGCAGGGGACTAGCGGGAGAGCGCTCCTACAATGAGCAGTTCTTC; CDR3: CASRGLAGERSYNEQFF
D: TRBD1; V: TRBV7-2; J: TRBJ2-7; size: once; DNA: TGTGCCAGCAGCGGACCAACAGGGGTGAAGGAGTACGAGCAGTACTTC; CDR3: CASSGPTGVKEYEQYF
D: NA; V: TRBV16; J: TRBJ1-1; size: NA; DNA: TGTGCCAGCAGCCAATCCCGACAGACGAACACTGAAGCTTTCTTT; CDR3: CASSQSRQTNTEAFF
D: NA; V: TRBV18; J: TRBJ1-2; size: NA; DNA: TGTGCCAGCTCACCACAGGCAGACATGAACTATGGCTACACCTTC; CDR3: CASSPQADMNYGYTF
D: TRBD1; V: TRBV28; J: TRBJ2-1; size: NA; DNA: TGTGCCAGCAGACGACAGGGGGATGAGCAGTTCTTC; CDR3: CASRRQGDEQFF
D: NA; V: TRBV2; J: TRBJ2-7; size: NA; DNA: TGTGCCAGCAGTGCGAGGGAACGGAGCCGCGAGCAGTACTTC; CDR3: CASSARERSREQYF
D: NA; V: TRBV18; J: TRBJ1-2; size: NA; DNA: TGTGCCAGCTCACCAGTCTTGCTTCGAGTAGGGGCAGGAGAGGGCTACACCTTC; CDR3: CASSPVLLRVGAGEGYTF
D: NA; V: TRBV4-2; J: TRBJ1-1; size: NA; DNA: TGTGCCAGCAGCCAAATAGGGACTAACACTGAAGCTTTCTTT; CDR3: CASSQIGTNTEAFF
D: NA; V: TRBV19; J: TRBJ2-5; size: NA; DNA: TGTGCCAGTAGTATTCTGGCTAGCTCACAGACCCAGTACTTC; CDR3: CASSILASSQTQYF
D: TRBD2; V: TRBV19; J: TRBJ2-5; size: NA; DNA: TGTGCCAGTAACCCTAAGCCGTCTAGCGGGAGAGAAGAGACCCAGTACTTC; CDR3: CASNPKPSSGREETQYF
D: NA; V: TRBV3-1/TRBV3-2; J: TRBJ1-6; size: once; DNA: TGTGCCAGCAGCAAGACACCGGGGAACAATTCACCCCTCCACTTT; CDR3: CASSKTPGNNSPLHF
D: TRBD2; V: TRBV7-2; J: TRBJ2-7; size: NA; DNA: TGTGCCAGCAGCTTAGAGGCGTTTTCTAGCGGGAGTTCTGGTGAGCAGTACTTC; CDR3: CASSLEAFSSGSSGEQYF
D: TRBD2; V: TRBV19; J: TRBJ2-3; size: NA; DNA: TGTGCCAGTAGTCTAGCGGAGCTAAGCACAGATACGCAGTATTTT; CDR3: CASSLAELSTDTQYF
D: NA; V: TRBV14; J: TRBJ2-2; size: NA; DNA: TGTGCCAGCAGCCAAGGCTATAACACCGGGGAGCTGTTTTTT; CDR3: CASSQGYNTGELFF
D: TRBD1; V: TRBV6-2/TRBV6-3; J: TRBJ1-2; size: NA; DNA: TGTGCCAGCAGCTCCATCCGACAGGGGAACTATGGCTACACCTTC; CDR3: CASSSIRQGNYGYTF
D: NA; V: TRBV4-1; J: TRBJ2-3; size: NA; DNA: TGCGCCAGCAGCCAAGAGCGGGACACAGATACGCAGTATTTT; CDR3: CASSQERDTDTQYF
D: TRBD2; V: TRBV4-1; J: TRBJ2-7; size: NA; DNA: TGCGCCAGCAGCCAAGATCGAACTAGCGGGATAGCCGAGCAGTACTTC; CDR3: CASSQDRTSGIAEQYF
D: NA; V: TRBV5-6; J: TRBJ2-7; size: NA; DNA: TGTGCCAGCAGCTTGCCTAGCTTCTACGAGCAGTACTTC; CDR3: CASSLPSFYEQYF
D: NA; V: TRBV5-1; J: TRBJ2-7; size: NA; DNA: TGCGCCAGCAGCTTGGCTCAGACTGATGGCGAGCAGTACTTC; CDR3: CASSLAQTDGEQYF
D: TRBD2; V: TRBV5-1; J: TRBJ2-7; size: once; DNA: TGCGCCAGCAGCGGGGGACTAGCGGGGTCCGACGAGCAGTACTTC; CDR3: CASSGGLAGSDEQYF
D: NA; V: TRBV5-1; J: TRBJ2-3; size: NA; DNA: TGCGCCAGCAGCGAGGGCGGCACAGATACGCAGTATTTT; CDR3: CASSEGGTDTQYF
D: TRBD1; V: TRBV19; J: TRBJ1-5; size: NA; DNA: TGTGCCAGTAGTGTCTGGACAGGGTTCGATCAGCCCCAGCATTTT; CDR3: CASSVWTGFDQPQHF
D: TRBD2; V: TRBV28; J: TRBJ2-7; size: NA; DNA: TGTGCCAGCAGTTTATTTCGACTAGCGGGACCCTACGAGCAGTACTTC; CDR3: CASSLFRLAGPYEQYF
D: TRBD1; V: TRBV25-1; J: TRBJ2-4; size: NA; DNA: TGTGCCAGCAGTGACGGGGCTCGGACAGGGAAAAACATTCAGTACTTC; CDR3: CASSDGARTGKNIQYF
D: TRBD1; V: TRBV5-1; J: TRBJ1-3; size: NA; DNA: TGCGCCAGCAGCGGGGGACAGGAGTTGGGAAACACCATATATTTT; CDR3: CASSGGQELGNTIYF
D: TRBD1; V: TRBV5-1; J: TRBJ2-1; size: NA; DNA: TGCGCCAGCAGCTCCGGGGACAGTTCCTACAATGAGCAGTTCTTC; CDR3: CASSSGDSSYNEQFF
D: TRBD1; V: TRBV18; J: TRBJ2-2; size: NA; DNA: TGTGCCAGCTCACCAGGACAGGGGGTCAGCGGGGAGCTGTTTTTT; CDR3: CASSPGQGVSGELFF
D: TRBD2; V: TRBV15; J: TRBJ2-1; size: NA; DNA: TGTGCCACCAGCAGAGCCCCTAGCGGGAGTTACAATGAGCAGTTCTTC; CDR3: CATSRAPSGSYNEQFF
D: NA; V: TRBV9; J: TRBJ2-1; size: NA; DNA: TGTGCCAGCAGCGTAGACATGAGGGATGGCTACAATGAGCAGTTCTTC; CDR3: CASSVDMRDGYNEQFF
D: TRBD1; V: TRBV4-1; J: TRBJ1-1; size: NA; DNA: TGCGCCAGCAGCCATCAACGACAGGGTGGCTCTGAAGCTTTCTTT; CDR3: CASSHQRQGGSEAFF
D: TRBD2; V: TRBV7-2; J: TRBJ2-3; size: NA; DNA: TGTGCCAGCAGCTCAGGGACTAGCGGGAGTACGCAGTATTTT; CDR3: CASSSGTSGSTQYF
D: NA; V: TRBV5-4; J: TRBJ1-1; size: NA; DNA: TGTGCCAGCAGCTTGGGGGGGACACCCCCTGGCACTGAAGCTTTCTTT; CDR3: CASSLGGTPPGTEAFF
D: NA; V: TRBV19; J: TRBJ2-3; size: NA; DNA: TGTGCCAGTAGTATAGACGCGGTAGATACGCAGTATTTT; CDR3: CASSIDAVDTQYF
D: NA; V: TRBV6-5; J: TRBJ2-7; size: NA; DNA: TGTGCCAGCAGTTACGACGAGCGGTCTTTCGAGCAGTACTTC; CDR3: CASSYDERSFEQYF
D: TRBD1; V: TRBV5-1; J: TRBJ2-7; size: NA; DNA: TGCGCCAGCAGTCTCCAGGGGGCGGTCGACGAGCAGTACTTC; CDR3: CASSLQGAVDEQYF
D: TRBD2; V: TRBV29-1; J: TRBJ2-5; size: NA; DNA: TGCAGCGTCGCACCGGGACTAGCGGAAGAGACCCAGTACTTC; CDR3: CSVAPGLAEETQYF
D: TRBD1; V: TRBV27; J: TRBJ2-6; size: NA; DNA: TGTGCCAGCAGTAATCCCGGGACAGATATCTCTGGGGCCAACGTCCTGACTTTC; CDR3: CASSNPGTDISGANVLTF
D: TRBD1; V: TRBV5-1; J: TRBJ2-7; size: NA; DNA: TGCGCCAGCAGCTTCGGGCAGGGGGCAGGTTCCTACGAGCAGTACTTC; CDR3: CASSFGQGAGSYEQYF
D: TRBD2; V: TRBV27; J: TRBJ2-4; size: NA; DNA: TGTGCCAGCAGTCCACGGGGGACTAGCGGAAACATTCAGTACTTC; CDR3: CASSPRGTSGNIQYF
D: NA; V: TRBV6-5; J: TRBJ2-3; size: NA; DNA: TGTGCCAGCAGTTACTCGACCACGGGGTCGGCTACGCAGTATTTT; CDR3: CASSYSTTGSATQYF
D: TRBD2; V: TRBV9; J: TRBJ2-5; size: NA; DNA: TGTGCCAGCAGCATCGGGACTAGCGGGAATTGGGTACAAGAGACCCAGTACTTC; CDR3: CASSIGTSGNWVQETQYF
D: TRBD2; V: TRBV27; J: TRBJ2-7; size: once; DNA: TGTGCCAGCAGTGCAGGACTAGAGATGTACGAGCAGTACTTC; CDR3: CASSAGLEMYEQYF